The next 20 T cell receptor beta chains were all read from a single sample in a study of shared clonotypes between healthy human individuals. Clones were sequenced by immunoSEQ multiplex PCR, and TCRdb holds only the in-frame ones, with some missing. The sample yields about 580,000 clones, 95% to 98% seen once. Naive-designated CD8 cells lacked CD45RO, were positively enriched for CCR7, and omitted terminally differentiated effector memory CD45RA+ cells. The sequencing input was naive CD8+ T cells sorted from blood. These receptors were taken from a man between 25 and 39 years old in good health.

This sequence joins TRBV29-1 and TRBJ1-2; D is perhaps TRBD1 (6 bases). The CDR3 runs 13 residues. Per the germline V gene, CDR1 is SQVTM and CDR2 is ANQGSEA. V was clipped by 3 bases and J by 2 bases, with 10 bases between them. The CDR3 DNA reads as TGCAGCGTTGAGGAGGGGGACAACTATGGCTACACCTTC. This encodes CSVEEGDNYGYTF.

This clone was found once. This CDR3 is also generated by other DNA sequences in the sample. The chain employs TRBV27 and TRBJ2-7, with 8 bases aligning to TRBD1. The germline CDR1 and CDR2 sequences are MNHEY and SMNVEV (reference sequence). The CDR3 spans 13 residues. Trimming took 5 bases from V and 3 from J; bases not matched to a gene: 3. The CDR3 DNA reads as TGTGCCAGCAGTCCCGGGACAGGCTACGAGCAGTACTTC. Translated, it gives CASSPGTGYEQYF.

This chain's CDR3 is CASSFGRDSNQPQHF. CDR3 nucleotides: TGTGCCAGCAGCTTTGGTCGGGACAGCAATCAGCCCCAGCATTTT. The rearrangement joins TRBV7-9 to TRBJ1-5, with a possible D match to TRBD1 (5 bases). This CDR3 has 15 residues. Germline V gives CDR1 SEHNR, CDR2 FQNEAQ (reference sequence). Trimming shortened V by 3 bases and J by 1 base, and 10 bases separated the two germline ends.

This chain joins TRBV11-2 and TRBJ2-1; 7 bases align to TRBD1. Trimming at V came to 5 bases and at J to 5 bases, leaving 6 bases not matched to a gene. The CDR3 runs 14 residues. Germline CDR1 and CDR2: SGHAT and FQNNGV. The CDR3 nucleotides are TGTGCCAGCAGCCTCTGGACAGGAAACAATGAGCAGTTCTTC. Encoded protein: CASSLWTGNNEQFF.

The chain is built from TRBV28 and TRBJ2-7; 10 bases align to TRBD2. Trimming removed 5 bases from V and 1 base from J; junction bases left unmatched: 11. The CDR3 loop spans 17 amino acids. Germline V gene lookup returns CDR1 MDHEN and CDR2 SYDVKM. CDR3: CASSDSLAGASSYEQYF. DNA of the CDR3: TGTGCCAGCAGTGACTCTCTAGCGGGAGCTTCTTCCTACGAGCAGTACTTC.

The chain has TRBV27 and TRBJ2-5; D is possibly TRBD2 (5 bases). Germline lookup yields CDR1 MNHEY and CDR2 SMNVEV (reference sequence). The CDR3 has 14 amino acids. V gave up 2 bases and J gave up 2 bases, with 9 bases separating them. The CDR3 is CASSLGRFQETQYF. The CDR3 region has the DNA TGTGCCAGCAGTTTAGGGAGATTTCAAGAGACCCAGTACTTC.

Worth noting for this clone: Other DNA sequences of this sample code for an identical CDR3. This chain connects TRBV28 to TRBJ2-7, with D perhaps being TRBD1 or TRBD2 (5 bases each). The CDR3 length is 12 residues. V was pared by 11 bases and J by 3 bases, with 14 bases between. Germline CDR1 reads MDHEN; CDR2 reads SYDVKM. CDR3 sequence reads: CAGSGTDYEQYF. As DNA, the CDR3 is TGTGCCGGATCCGGGACGGACTACGAGCAGTACTTC. Drawing the rest from reference TRBV28 and TRBJ2-7, the complete variable domain is DVKVTQSSRYLVKRTGEKVFLECVQDMDHENMFWYRQDPGLGLRLIYFSYDVKMKEKGDIPEGYSVSREKKERFSLILESASTNQTSMYLCAGSGTDYEQYFGPGTRLTVT.

The rearrangement uses TRBV4-1 and TRBJ2-7; D call uncertain. Trimming shortened V by 2 bases and J by 3 bases, and 8 bases separated the two germline ends. The germline gives CDR1 MGHRA, CDR2 YSYEKL. The CDR3 is made up of 13 amino acids. This CDR3 reads CASSQNSNYEQYF. CDR3 coding DNA: TGCGCCAGCAGCCAAAACTCTAACTACGAGCAGTACTTC.

This clone was observed a single time. This rearrangement joins TRBV7-2 to TRBJ2-2; no reliable D call. Germline V gene lookup returns CDR1 SGHTA and CDR2 FQGNSA. The CDR3 sequence is 16 residues long. Trimming shortened V by 2 bases and J by 5 bases, and 15 bases separated the two germline ends. The CDR3 bases are TGTGCCAGCAGCTTAATATGGCAGAGAAAAACCGGGGAGCTGTTTTTT. Its protein is CASSLIWQRKTGELFF.

This clone was counted only a few times. V and J are TRBV28 and TRBJ2-2; 7 bases align to TRBD1. The CDR3 is 14 residues long. Germline V gene lookup returns CDR1 MDHEN and CDR2 SYDVKM. Unmatched junction bases numbered 2, after V lost 3 bases and J lost 4 bases. The CDR3 DNA is TGTGCCAGCAGTTTGCCAGGGGGCACCGGGGAGCTGTTTTTT. As protein: CASSLPGGTGELFF.

A word on this clone: Other DNA sequences in the same sample also yield this CDR3. The V call is TRBV10-1, the J call TRBJ2-7; tentatively, D is TRBD1 (6 bases). The CDR3 is made up of 14 amino acids. V dropped 0 bases and J dropped 4 bases, with 10 bases sitting between them. Germline CDR1 WNHNN, CDR2 SYGVQD (reference sequence). The CDR3 loop is CASSESGRGYEQYF. The CDR3 nucleotides read TGCGCCAGCAGTGAGTCGGGCAGGGGTTACGAGCAGTACTTC.

The rearrangement links TRBV7-9 to TRBJ1-1; D is undetermined. Germline loops: CDR1 SEHNR, CDR2 FQNEAQ (reference sequence). The CDR3 has 16 residues. Trimming left V 4 bases short and J 0 bases short, with 15 bases between. CDR3 sequence (DNA): TGTGCCAGCAGCTCAGAAGGGCGAGCAATGAACACTGAAGCTTTCTTT. It translates to CASSSEGRAMNTEAFF.

This chain links TRBV7-6 with TRBJ1-1; D remains ambiguous. Germline lookup yields CDR1 SGHVS and CDR2 FNYEAQ. V lost 5 bases to trimming and J lost 1 base, with 17 bases between them. This CDR3 is built from 16 residues. CDR3: CASSRLSVSGNTEAFF. The DNA of the CDR3 is TGTGCCAGCAGCCGACTTTCTGTCAGCGGGAACACTGAAGCTTTCTTT.

As concerns this clone: No DNA is shown, since the ends of the CDR3 on it are uncertain; the CDR3 is the one TCRdb lists. The V and J genes are TRBV27 and TRBJ1-2; whether TRBD1, the table's D call, matches the DNA was not checked. From germline, CDR1 is MNHEY and CDR2 SMNVEV (reference sequence). The CDR3 comprises 19 residues, both ends counted. CDR3 residues: CASSSQGGNRNFGPGGYTF.

CDR3 protein: CASSRRLAQETQYF. CDR3 nucleotide sequence: TGCGCCAGCAGCCGACGACTAGCCCAAGAGACCCAGTACTTC. The rearrangement links TRBV5-1 to TRBJ2-5; 7 bases agree with TRBD2. Germline trimming cut 4 bases from V and 1 base from J; bases unmatched to any gene: 4. The CDR3 is 14 residues long. Germline values: CDR1 SGHRS, CDR2 YFSETQ.

The V call is TRBV7-9, the J call TRBJ2-3; D possibly corresponds to TRBD2 (5 bases). The CDR3 runs 13 residues. Trimming stripped 5 bases from V and 5 bases from J, with 11 bases between. CDR1 SEHNR and CDR2 FQNEAQ come from the germline V gene (reference sequence). CDR3 protein: CASSLSEGDTQYF. As DNA, the CDR3 is TGTGCCAGCAGCCTATCAGAGGGAGATACGCAGTATTTT.

The J gene is TRBJ2-7, the V gene TRBV7-6, with 11 bases fitting TRBD2. J was trimmed by 8 bases and V by 1 base; bases with no gene match: 10. From germline, CDR1 is SGHVS and CDR2 FNYEAQ. The CDR3 is 16 residues long. In DNA form, the CDR3 reads TGTGCCAGCAGCTTAGAGAAACTAGCGGGAGTGGGAAAGCAGTACTTC. Protein product: CASSLEKLAGVGKQYF.

The chain links TRBV4-1 to TRBJ2-7; 8 positions agree with TRBD1. CDR3 length: 17 amino acids. The trim removed 0 bases at V and 1 base at J, leaving 8 bases unmatched. In germline, CDR1 is MGHRA, CDR2 YSYEKL. CDR3 sequence (DNA): TGCGCCAGCAGCCAAGATTCCCAGGGGGCAGTATCCTACGAGCAGTACTTC. Amino acids: CASSQDSQGAVSYEQYF.

The rearrangement joins TRBV9 to TRBJ2-7; 9 nucleotides agree with TRBD1. Germline trimming cut 2 bases from V and 3 bases from J; bases unmatched to any gene: 3. CDR1 SGDLS and CDR2 YYNGEE come from the germline V gene. This CDR3 is built from 14 residues. The CDR3 DNA follows: TGTGCCAGCAGCGTGGGACAGGGCTTCTACGAGCAGTACTTC. It specifies CASSVGQGFYEQYF.

The V gene is TRBV7-9, the J gene TRBJ2-3, with a possible D match to TRBD1 (5 bases). The CDR3 runs 16 residues. V shed 6 bases and J shed 4 bases, with 20 bases lying between them. The germline V gene has CDR1 SEHNR and CDR2 FQNEAQ (reference sequence). The CDR3 nucleotides are TGTGCCAGCAGTCCACTTGAAGGGGCCGTCGCAGATACGCAGTATTTT. It codes for CASSPLEGAVADTQYF.